One T cell receptor beta chain is described in this entry. Its target is unknown. RNA was extracted with the RNeasy kit, and a quantity of about 0.45 to 1 ug was reverse transcribed using random hexamers. It was immunoSEQ multiplex PCR that amplified TCR beta CDR3 across 54 Vbeta and 13 Jbeta. Each CDR3 protein gets one entry after TCRdb re-called the immunoSEQ multiplex PCR reads with MiXCR. The table has fewer than 150,000 distinct CDR3 sequences, about 96% seen once. The authors negatively isolated CD8+ and CD4+ T cells and FACS-enriched TEMRA cells. The data were obtained in a study of CD8 T cells in Susac syndrome. General study results and limits: The authors acknowledged that the study's TCR sequencing and HLA analysis involved relatively few individuals.

Trimming removed 2 bases at V and 0 bases at J, with 8 bases between. Germline V gene lookup returns CDR1 LNHNV and CDR2 YYDKDF (reference sequence). The CDR3 consists of 15 residues. The V gene is TRBV15, the J gene TRBJ1-5; possibly TRBD1 for D (5 bases). Sample: CD4+ T cells from PBMCs. This clonotype was sampled from a human donor in good health. DNA for the CDR3: TGTGCCACCAGCAGAACAGGCTATAGCAATCAGCCCCAGCATTTT. Its translation is CATSRTGYSNQPQHF.